These 30 T cell receptor beta chains were all obtained from the same sample, sequenced in a study of T cells in Graves' hyperthyroidism and ophthalmopathy. What was amplified from RNA transcripts were TCR beta CDR3 regions. The TCR CDR3 first-round RT-PCR relied on the HTBI primer set. TCRdb used MiXCR to reprocess the multiplex PCR reads, holding one entry per CDR3 protein. Counted here are approximately 590,000 distinct CDR3 sequences, about half occurring once; the ten biggest clones make up about 7.8%. Material: peripheral blood or thyroid tissue (not recorded which). The receptor set was obtained from a woman between 18 and 29 years old with Graves' hyperthyroidism.

The chain couples TRBV10-3 to TRBJ2-7, with 13 bases lining up with TRBD2. Germline V gene lookup returns CDR1 ENHRY and CDR2 SYGVKD. The CDR3 consists of 13 residues. CDR3 DNA sequence: TGTGACGGGATGACTAGCGGGAGGTCCGAGCAGTACTTC. Its protein is CDGMTSGRSEQYF.

The V call is TRBV7-9, the J call TRBJ2-5; D assignment may be TRBD1 or TRBD2 (5 bases each). The CDR3 contains 15 residues. The germline V gene has CDR1 SEHNR and CDR2 FQNEAQ (reference sequence). Trimming pared 1 base from V and 1 base from J, leaving 10 bases between. The CDR3 nucleotides read TGTGCCAGCAGCTTAGTAATGGGGACCCAAGAGACCCAGTACTTC. It is translated as CASSLVMGTQETQYF.

The table lists this clonotype with a few counts. This sequence joins TRBV7-9 and TRBJ1-1; TRBD1 agrees at 7 bases. The CDR3 is 14 amino acids. The ends lost 3 bases at V and 4 bases at J; junction bases unmatched: 5. The germline gives CDR1 SEHNR, CDR2 FQNEAQ (reference sequence). CDR3 sequence: CASSFPGQSTEAFF. The CDR3, as DNA: TGTGCCAGCAGCTTCCCGGGACAGAGCACTGAAGCTTTCTTT.

This clonotype appeared once. A read error may explain this, as a much larger clone is one base away. V and J are TRBV7-6 and TRBJ2-7; tentatively, D is TRBD2 (5 bases). Looked up from germline, CDR1 is SGHVS and CDR2 is FNYEAQ. V lost 9 bases, J lost 6 bases, and 18 bases lay in between. The CDR3 has 13 amino acids. CDR3 loop: CASRRAGRGEQYF. The CDR3 DNA is TGTGCCAGTAGGCGGGCCGGCCGCGGCGAGCAGTACTTC.

This clonotype was counted only a few times. The chain employs TRBV7-9 and TRBJ2-7, with a tentative D call TRBD2 (7 bases). This CDR3 region has 15 residues. The V gene's germline CDR1 is SEHNR and CDR2 FQNEAQ (reference sequence). V gave up 1 base and J gave up 2 bases, with 12 bases separating them. In nucleotides, the CDR3 is TGTGCCAGCAGCTTAGTAGGGGGGGGGGCCTACGAGCAGTACTTC. This translates into CASSLVGGGAYEQYF.

The chain employs TRBV2 and TRBJ1-4, with 7 bases lining up with TRBD1. V dropped 8 bases and J dropped 4; count of bases not matched to a gene: 7. Germline V lookup: CDR1 SNHLY, CDR2 FYNNEI. The CDR3 totals 14 residues. The CDR3 here is CASYPGQFNEKLFF. For the CDR3, the DNA is TGTGCCAGCTACCCGGGACAGTTTAATGAAAAACTGTTTTTT.

This clonotype was counted between two and nine times. The chain links TRBV2 to TRBJ1-1; TRBD1 matches at 10 bases. Germline V gene data show CDR1 as SNHLY and CDR2 as FYNNEI. V trimming: 5 bases; J trimming: 10 bases; junction bases outside the gene matches: 10. The CDR3 contains 14 residues. The CDR3 protein is CASSSGTGEVIAFF. The CDR3 DNA is TGTGCCAGCAGTTCCGGGACAGGGGAAGTGATAGCTTTCTTT.

The chain has TRBV29-1 and TRBJ2-3, with TRBD1 identical over 8 bases. The CDR3 runs to 14 residues. V lost 4 bases to trimming and J lost 4 bases; unmatched junction nucleotides: 7. Germline V gene sequence: CDR1 SQVTM, CDR2 ANQGSEA. The CDR3, as DNA: TGCAGCGTTGCGGGTGACAGGGGATCAGATACGCAGTATTTT. It translates to CSVAGDRGSDTQYF.

Only a few counts were recorded for this clonotype. The chain links TRBV20-1 to TRBJ2-5; a possible D gene is TRBD2 (5 bases). This CDR3 contains 14 residues. V gave up 2 bases and J gave up 0 bases, with 10 bases separating them. Germline CDR1 DFQATT, CDR2 SNEGSKA (reference sequence). In DNA form, the CDR3 reads TGCAGTGCTAGAATAGCGAACCACCAAGAGACCCAGTACTTC. Translated: CSARIANHQETQYF.

J is TRBJ1-3 and V is TRBV7-9; possibly TRBD1 for D (5 bases). V was shortened by 9 bases and J by 4 bases, with 19 bases between the two germline ends. CDR3 length: 15 residues. Germline V gene lookup returns CDR1 SEHNR and CDR2 FQNEAQ (reference sequence). CDR3 region: CASTILQGGGNTIYF. The DNA for the CDR3 is TGTGCCAGTACCATCCTCCAGGGTGGGGGAAACACCATATATTTT.

The rearrangement joins TRBV25-1 to TRBJ2-3; TRBD2 agrees at 9 bases. V trimming: 4 bases; J trimming: 4 bases; junction bases outside the gene matches: 6. The germline gives CDR1 MGHDK, CDR2 SYGVNS. The CDR3 length is 15 residues. The CDR3 DNA sequence: TGTGCCAGCAGTGGGATAGCGGGAGACCCAGATACGCAGTATTTT. It codes for CASSGIAGDPDTQYF.

This chain joins TRBV20-1 and TRBJ1-2; D is uncertain. V lost 8 bases and J 6 bases, leaving 13 bases between the germline ends. This CDR3 contains 11 residues. The germline V gene has CDR1 DFQATT and CDR2 SNEGSKA (reference sequence). CDR3 sequence reads: CSYFARDGYTF. CDR3 bases: TGCAGTTACTTCGCCCGGGATGGCTACACCTTC.

This clonotype was seen a few times. The CDR3 DNA follows: TGTGCCAGCCAGGGTATTGGAGCTAATGAAAAACTGTTTTTT. Translated: CASQGIGANEKLFF. The J gene is TRBJ1-4, the V gene TRBV19; a possible D gene is TRBD1 (5 bases). In germline, CDR1 is LNHDA, CDR2 SQIVND (reference sequence). The CDR3 totals 14 residues. With 9 bases removed from V and 3 bases from J, the gap between germline ends came to 14 bases. Looking up the rest from reference TRBV19 and TRBJ1-4 gives the full variable domain: DGGITQSPKYLFRKEGQNVTLSCEQNLNHDAMYWYRQDPGQGLRLIYYSQIVNDFQKGDIAEGYSVSREKKESFPLTVTSAQKNPTAFYLCASQGIGANEKLFFGSGTQLSVL.

The V gene is TRBV2, the J gene TRBJ2-2, with D perhaps being TRBD1 or TRBD2 (7 bases each). The germline V gene encodes CDR1 SNHLY and CDR2 FYNNEI. This CDR3 is built from 17 residues. With 1 base removed from V and 7 bases from J, the gap between germline ends came to 19 bases. CDR3 DNA sequence: TGTGCCAGCAGTGAAGGGGGGGGACAAGGGGGCGGCGGGGAGCTGTTTTTT. This encodes CASSEGGGQGGGGELFF.

This clonotype was recorded a few times. The chain joins TRBV7-3 to TRBJ1-5; D may be TRBD1 (5 bases). Trimming shortened V by 4 bases and J by 0 bases, and 25 bases separated the two germline ends. In germline, CDR1 is SGHTA, CDR2 FQGTGA. The CDR3 extends over 20 amino acids. CDR3 coding DNA: TGTGCCAGCAGCTCCCGCGCCCTCCGACAGAGTACCTATAGCAATCAGCCCCAGCATTTT. Amino acid sequence: CASSSRALRQSTYSNQPQHF.

The chain recombines TRBV6-5 with TRBJ2-7, with 9 positions matching TRBD1. This CDR3 has 13 amino acids. V was pared by 8 bases and J by 4 bases, with 6 bases of the junction left unmatched. The germline CDR1 and CDR2 sequences are MNHEY and SVGAGI. The CDR3 region has the DNA TGTGCCAGCTTGGGACAGGGAGAGTACGAGCAGTACTTC. Translation: CASLGQGEYEQYF.

The chain has TRBV20-1 and TRBJ1-1, with D hard to call. The CDR3 is made up of 13 amino acids. Trimming cost V 5 bases and J 1 base, with 11 bases left between them. The V gene's germline CDR1 is DFQATT and CDR2 SNEGSKA (reference sequence). The CDR3 coding sequence is TGCAGTGCTTGGAGCCAAACGAACACTGAAGCTTTCTTT. Protein product: CSAWSQTNTEAFF.

This chain uses TRBV20-1 with TRBJ2-3; D possibly corresponds to TRBD2 (6 bases). CDR1 is DFQATT and CDR2 is SNEGSKA in the germline V gene (reference sequence). The CDR3 is 15 residues long. V lost 6 bases, J lost 6 bases, and 22 bases lay in between. CDR3 coding DNA: TGCAGTGCCGACCTGGAGGGCCTGTTGTCTGATACGCAGTATTTT. Translation gives CSADLEGLLSDTQYF.

This clonotype was detected many times. The chain is built from TRBV10-3 and TRBJ1-1, with D unclear. CDR3 length: 13 amino acids. Germline V gene lookup returns CDR1 ENHRY and CDR2 SYGVKD. V lost 5 bases and J lost 1, with 8 bases in between. The CDR3 region is CAISNGQNTEAFF. The CDR3 region has the DNA TGTGCCATCAGTAACGGTCAGAACACTGAAGCTTTCTTT.

This clonotype was seen ten or more times. The V and J genes are TRBV7-9 and TRBJ2-7; D tentatively reads TRBD1 or TRBD2 (6 bases each). Trimming pared 6 bases from V and 3 bases from J, leaving 12 bases between. Germline V gene lookup returns CDR1 SEHNR and CDR2 FQNEAQ (reference sequence). The CDR3 contains 13 residues. DNA for the CDR3: TGTGCCAGCAGTATCGAGGGGGGCTACGAGCAGTACTTC. It codes for CASSIEGGYEQYF. The full variable domain, completed using reference TRBV7-9 and TRBJ2-7, is DTGVSQNPRHKITKRGQNVTFRCDPISEHNRLYWYRQTLGQGPEFLTYFQNEAQLEKSRLLSDRFSAERPKGSFSTLEIQRTEQGDSAMYLCASSIEGGYEQYFGPGTRLTVT.

CDR3 sequence reads: CASSPVLAGGEQYF. As DNA, the CDR3 is TGTGCCAGCAGCCCCGTTCTAGCGGGAGGCGAGCAGTACTTC. The rearrangement links TRBV7-2 to TRBJ2-7; 11 bases agree with TRBD2. J gave up 6 bases and V 5 bases, and 6 bases lay outside the gene matches. The length of the CDR3 is 14 residues. Germline-derived CDR1 and CDR2 are SGHTA and FQGNSA.

CDR3 DNA sequence: TGTGCCAGCAGTTTTACGGGCAGCGGTGAAAAACTGTTTTTT. It codes for CASSFTGSGEKLFF. The rearrangement joins TRBV2 to TRBJ1-4; D is unresolved. The CDR3 totals 14 residues. Germline-derived CDR1 and CDR2 are SNHLY and FYNNEI. Trimming removed 5 bases at V and 7 bases at J, with 14 bases between.

The rearrangement joins TRBV7-2 to TRBJ2-5, with D perhaps TRBD1 or TRBD2 (5 bases each). CDR3 length: 15 residues. Germline lookup yields CDR1 SGHTA and CDR2 FQGNSA. Trimming stripped 4 bases from V and 0 bases from J, with 12 bases between. CDR3 region: CASSSEVTDQETQYF. CDR3 coding DNA: TGTGCCAGCAGCTCGGAGGTGACAGACCAAGAGACCCAGTACTTC.

This clonotype was detected ten times or more. The gene calls are TRBV25-1 and TRBJ1-6, with D hard to call. Germline CDR1 MGHDK, CDR2 SYGVNS. CDR3 size: 15 residues. The V gene lost 1 base and the J gene lost 9 bases, with 13 bases spanning the gap. The CDR3 DNA is TGTGCCAGCAGTGAATTAGAGGGTGCGGCTTCACCCCTCCACTTT. Residues: CASSELEGAASPLHF.

The V and J genes are TRBV6-1 and TRBJ2-7, with D uncertain. CDR1 is MNHNS, CDR2 SASEGT, per germline. The germline V and J ends were trimmed by 7 bases and 1 base, with 8 bases remaining between them. This CDR3 has 12 amino acids. In DNA form, the CDR3 reads TGTGCCAGCATTGGGCAGTCCTACGAGCAGTACTTC. Translated, it gives CASIGQSYEQYF.

This chain connects TRBV7-2 to TRBJ1-1; D is unresolved. The CDR3 has 15 amino acids. Trimming took 1 base from V and 1 from J, leaving 10 bases between them. Germline CDR1 is SGHTA and CDR2 is FQGNSA. CDR3 DNA sequence: TGTGCCAGCAGCTTAGATCTAGGATGGAACACTGAAGCTTTCTTT. It encodes CASSLDLGWNTEAFF.

The rearrangement links TRBV7-9 to TRBJ1-1, with TRBD1 matching over 8 bases. Trimming removed 8 bases from V and 5 bases from J; junction bases left unmatched: 10. Per germline, CDR1 SEHNR and CDR2 FQNEAQ (reference sequence). CDR3 length equals 14 residues. The CDR3 DNA reads TGTGCCAGCTCAGGACGGACAGGGAGTACTGAAGCTTTCTTT. Its translation is CASSGRTGSTEAFF. The complete variable domain, with remaining parts taken from reference TRBV7-9 and TRBJ1-1, reads DTGVSQNPRHKITKRGQNVTFRCDPISEHNRLYWYRQTLGQGPEFLTYFQNEAQLEKSRLLSDRFSAERPKGSFSTLEIQRTEQGDSAMYLCASSGRTGSTEAFFGQGTRLTVV.

DNA for the CDR3: TGTGCCAGCAGCAGCGTAGTTCCAGAGGGGGAGACCCAGTACTTC. Its protein product is CASSSVVPEGETQYF. The chain has TRBV11-2 and TRBJ2-5, with D possibly being TRBD1 or TRBD2 (5 bases each). Trimming shortened V by 5 bases and J by 5 bases, and 18 bases separated the two germline ends. The CDR3 sequence is 15 residues long. Looked up from germline, CDR1 is SGHAT and CDR2 is FQNNGV.

V and J are TRBV10-3 and TRBJ1-4; the match to TRBD1 covers 8 bases. The CDR3 spans 12 residues. Germline CDR1 is ENHRY and CDR2 is SYGVKD. J lost 10 bases, V lost 6 bases, and 4 bases had no gene match. CDR3 DNA sequence: TGTGCCATCAGGACAGGGGCTGGAAAACTGTTTTTT. Translating gives CAIRTGAGKLFF.

V gene TRBV19 combines with J gene TRBJ1-5; D unclear. The CDR3 spans 17 residues. Germline V lookup: CDR1 LNHDA, CDR2 SQIVND (reference sequence). V was shortened by 5 bases and J by 0 bases, with 17 bases between the two germline ends. The CDR3 coding sequence is TGTGCCAGTAGTCTGATTCTCTTTGCGGGTAGCAATCAGCCCCAGCATTTT. Encoded protein: CASSLILFAGSNQPQHF.